This record looks at one T cell receptor (beta chain) sequence and its context. The target antigen is unknown. This specimen comes from a study of shared clonotypes between healthy human individuals. TCRdb keeps only in-frame clones here, not all; method: immunoSEQ multiplex PCR. The sample has approximately 320,000 clones; over 65% are singletons. The CDR3 spans 15 residues. V shed 0 bases, J shed 3 bases, and the junction held 2 bases outside the gene matches. The germline V gene encodes CDR1 SGHTA and CDR2 FQGTGA. Overall study results and limits: Sharing of clonotypes among donors was expected to vary with sequencing depth.

The receptor was derived from a man aged 25 to 40 in good health. V is TRBV7-3 and J is TRBJ2-5; TRBD2 aligns across 9 bases. The sequenced sample was memory CD4+ T cells sorted from blood. Subset meaning: CD45RA-negative fraction. The DNA for the CDR3 is TGTGCCAGCAGCTTAACGGGACTAGCTAAAGAGACCCAGTACTTC. Translating it yields CASSLTGLAKETQYF.